These 15 T cell receptor beta chains were all obtained from the same sample, sequenced in a study of lymphopenia after photon versus proton radiotherapy. This table comes from immunoSEQ multiplex PCR, and its TCRdb copy is limited to in-frame clones, with some not included. The sample has 150,000 to 200,000 clones; approximately 91% are singletons. This specimen consisted of peripheral blood, obtained from a patient treated with photon-based radiotherapy. The source is a man aged 50 to 60 with gastric cancer.

The V and J genes are TRBV5-6 and TRBJ1-2; 7 positions agree with TRBD1. V was pared by 2 bases and J by 0 bases, with 1 base of the junction left unmatched. Germline CDR1 SGHDT, CDR2 YYEEEE. CDR3 size: 14 residues. CDR3 in DNA: TGTGCCAGCAGCTTTGGGACAGCTAACTATGGCTACACCTTC. Translating gives CASSFGTANYGYTF.

The CDR3 sequence: CASSLTIGTDYGYTF. In nucleotides, the CDR3 is TGTGCCAGCAGCCTCACGATCGGGACAGACTATGGCTACACCTTC. V is TRBV4-2 and J is TRBJ1-2, with TRBD1 matching 7 bases. V shed 4 bases and J 3 bases; nucleotides not matched to a gene: 8. Germline-derived CDR1 and CDR2 are LGHNA and YNFKEQ. The CDR3 sequence is 15 residues long.

The chain combines TRBV7-2 with TRBJ2-1; tentatively, D is TRBD1 (7 bases). Germline CDR1 reads SGHTA; CDR2 reads FQGNSA. Trimming pared 4 bases from V and 7 bases from J, leaving 17 bases between. The length of the CDR3 is 15 residues. The CDR3: CASSSQGRLGNEQFF. The CDR3 region has the DNA TGTGCCAGCAGCTCACAGGGGAGGTTGGGAAATGAGCAGTTCTTC.

V and J are TRBV28 and TRBJ2-1, with 10 bases lining up with TRBD1. V shed 5 bases, J shed 5 bases, and the junction held 6 bases outside the gene matches. The CDR3 has 15 residues. Germline V gene data show CDR1 as MDHEN and CDR2 as SYDVKM. The CDR3, as DNA: TGTGCCAGCAGTCGATGGGACAGGGGAAACAATGAGCAGTTCTTC. It yields the protein CASSRWDRGNNEQFF.

The chain uses TRBV6-5 and TRBJ1-3; TRBD1 might be the D (6 bases). V was clipped by 4 bases and J by 4 bases, with 8 bases between them. The CDR3 extends over 13 amino acids. CDR1 and CDR2 from the germline V gene are MNHEY and SVGAGI. In nucleotides, the CDR3 is TGTGCCAGCAGTTGGGACATCGGAAACACCATATATTTT. This sequence encodes CASSWDIGNTIYF.

The chain has TRBV5-1 and TRBJ2-7, with D uncertain. V lost 5 bases to trimming and J lost 0 bases, with 9 bases between them. Per germline, CDR1 SGHRS and CDR2 YFSETQ. The CDR3 runs 13 residues. CDR3 sequence reads: CASSLDNSYEQYF. In nucleotides, the CDR3 is TGCGCCAGCAGTCTAGACAACTCCTACGAGCAGTACTTC.

The rearrangement uses TRBV4-1 and TRBJ1-3, with D possibly TRBD1 on 5 matching bases. The CDR3 is 17 amino acids. Germline assignment: CDR1 MGHRA and CDR2 YSYEKL. V gave up 1 base and J gave up 1 base, with 14 bases separating them. For the CDR3, the DNA is TGCGCCAGCAGCCAAGGCCCAGGGCGAAGTTCTGGAAACACCATATATTTT. Its protein is CASSQGPGRSSGNTIYF.

J is TRBJ2-1 and V is TRBV30; TRBD2 agrees at 7 bases. Germline V lookup: CDR1 GTSNPN, CDR2 SVGIG (reference sequence). This CDR3 region has 16 residues. Trimming at V came to 0 bases and at J to 3 bases, leaving 8 bases not matched to a gene. In nucleotides, the CDR3 is TGTGCCTGGAGTGTACTTGGCGGGAGATTCTACAATGAGCAGTTCTTC. Its protein is CAWSVLGGRFYNEQFF.

This clone showed up just once. J is TRBJ2-7 and V is TRBV23-1; D ambiguous. TRBV23-1 is noted as an ORF with a role that remains uncertain. The CDR3 has 12 residues. Trimming removed 1 base from V and 3 bases from J, with 4 bases in between. In DNA form, the CDR3 reads TGCGCCAGCAGTCAATTCCTCTACGAGCAGTACTTC. It translates to CASSQFLYEQYF.

The chain links TRBV13 to TRBJ1-1, with D hard to call. V was shortened by 1 base and J by 5 bases, with 11 bases between the two germline ends. The CDR3 sequence is 14 residues long. Germline V gives CDR1 PRHDT, CDR2 FYEKMQ (reference sequence). The CDR3 region has the DNA TGTGCCAGCAGCTTAGAACTTTCGGGGACTGAAGCTTTCTTT. Its translation: CASSLELSGTEAFF.

V is TRBV15 and J is TRBJ2-1; no clear D. Germline V gene data show CDR1 as LNHNV and CDR2 as YYDKDF (reference sequence). V was clipped by 0 bases and J by 1 base, with 7 bases between them. CDR3 length: 15 amino acids. CDR3 region: CATSRETQSYNEQFF. The CDR3 coding sequence is TGTGCCACCAGCAGAGAAACACAGTCCTACAATGAGCAGTTCTTC.

The rearrangement uses TRBV19 and TRBJ1-1; D is undetermined. There are 13 residues in the CDR3. Germline CDR1 reads LNHDA; CDR2 reads SQIVND (reference sequence). Trimming removed 3 bases at V and 2 bases at J, with 7 bases between. CDR3 bases: TGTGCCAGTAGTATGACACTTAACACTGAAGCTTTCTTT. This sequence encodes CASSMTLNTEAFF.

The rearrangement uses TRBV7-8 and TRBJ2-7; perhaps TRBD2 as D (5 bases). Trimming took off 3 bases at V and 7 bases at J, with 10 bases between the two ends. Germline CDR1 and CDR2: SGHVS and FQNEAQ. The CDR3 is made up of 12 amino acids. The CDR3 bases are TGTGCCAGCAGCTTCAAGGAGGTGGAGCAGTACTTC. Translating it yields CASSFKEVEQYF.

This clone was counted once. This chain connects TRBV19 to TRBJ2-7; D is perhaps TRBD1 (6 bases). Germline assignment: CDR1 LNHDA and CDR2 SQIVND (reference sequence). The CDR3 sequence is 13 residues long. Trimming took 6 bases from V and 1 from J, leaving 10 bases between them. DNA for the CDR3: TGTGCCAGTAGCCAGGGGTGGTCCTACGAGCAGTACTTC. Protein product: CASSQGWSYEQYF. Based on the CDR3 plus reference TRBV19 and TRBJ2-7, the full variable domain is DGGITQSPKYLFRKEGQNVTLSCEQNLNHDAMYWYRQDPGQGLRLIYYSQIVNDFQKGDIAEGYSVSREKKESFPLTVTSAQKNPTAFYLCASSQGWSYEQYFGPGTRLTVT.

This chain connects TRBV4-1 to TRBJ1-4; tentative D call: TRBD1 (5 bases). Germline lookup yields CDR1 MGHRA and CDR2 YSYEKL. The CDR3 contains 16 residues. Trimming shortened V by 4 bases and J by 1 base, and 13 bases separated the two germline ends. The chain's CDR3 is CASSLTGRETNEKLFF. Written as DNA, the CDR3 is TGCGCCAGCAGCCTGACGGGACGGGAAACTAATGAAAAACTGTTTTTT.